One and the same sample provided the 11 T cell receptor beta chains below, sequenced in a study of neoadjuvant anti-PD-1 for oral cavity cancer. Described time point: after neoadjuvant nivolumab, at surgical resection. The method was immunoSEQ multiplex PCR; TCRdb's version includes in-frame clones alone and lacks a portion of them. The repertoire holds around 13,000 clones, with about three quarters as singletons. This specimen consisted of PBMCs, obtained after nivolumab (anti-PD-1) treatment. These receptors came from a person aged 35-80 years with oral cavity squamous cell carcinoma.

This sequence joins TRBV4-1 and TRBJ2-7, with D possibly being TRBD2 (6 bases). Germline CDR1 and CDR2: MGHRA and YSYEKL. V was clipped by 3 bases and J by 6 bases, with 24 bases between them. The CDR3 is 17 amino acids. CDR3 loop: CASSQGLADRSDGEQYF. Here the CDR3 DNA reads TGCGCCAGCAGCCAGGGATTAGCGGATCGAAGTGATGGCGAGCAGTACTTC.

The CDR3 region is CASSALAGVGTDTQYF. The CDR3 DNA reads TGTGCCAGCAGCGCCCTAGCGGGAGTTGGCACAGATACGCAGTATTTT. The V call is TRBV9, the J call TRBJ2-3, with 10 bases lining up with TRBD2. The trim removed 3 bases at V and 1 base at J, leaving 5 bases unmatched. There are 16 residues in the CDR3. CDR1 is SGDLS and CDR2 is YYNGEE in the germline V gene.

Here the CDR3 DNA reads TGTGCCAGCAGTGATGAAGCGGGAGTGGGTAATGAGCAGTTCTTC. Protein product: CASSDEAGVGNEQFF. V is TRBV2 and J is TRBJ2-1; 8 nucleotides match TRBD2. This CDR3 has 15 amino acids. The germline V gene encodes CDR1 SNHLY and CDR2 FYNNEI. The V gene end was trimmed by 3 bases and the J gene end by 7 bases; junction bases not matched to a gene: 8.

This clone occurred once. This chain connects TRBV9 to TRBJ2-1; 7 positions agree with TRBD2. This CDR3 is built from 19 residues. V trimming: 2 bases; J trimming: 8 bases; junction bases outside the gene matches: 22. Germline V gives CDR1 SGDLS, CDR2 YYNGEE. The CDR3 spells CASSVGRAERLAVLDEQFF. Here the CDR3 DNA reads TGTGCCAGCAGCGTCGGTCGAGCAGAGCGTCTAGCGGTTTTGGATGAGCAGTTCTTC.

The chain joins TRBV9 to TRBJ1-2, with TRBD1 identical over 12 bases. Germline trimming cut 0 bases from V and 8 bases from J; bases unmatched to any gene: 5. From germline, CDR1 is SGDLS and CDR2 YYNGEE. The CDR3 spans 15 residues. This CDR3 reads CASSVEGQGAGGYTF. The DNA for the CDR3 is TGTGCCAGCAGCGTAGAGGGACAGGGGGCGGGCGGCTACACCTTC. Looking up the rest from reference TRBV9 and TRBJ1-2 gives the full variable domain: DSGVTQTPKHLITATGQRVTLRCSPRSGDLSVYWYQQSLDQGLQFLIQYYNGEERAKGNILERFSAQQFPDLHSELNLSSLELGDSALYFCASSVEGQGAGGYTFGSGTRLTVV.

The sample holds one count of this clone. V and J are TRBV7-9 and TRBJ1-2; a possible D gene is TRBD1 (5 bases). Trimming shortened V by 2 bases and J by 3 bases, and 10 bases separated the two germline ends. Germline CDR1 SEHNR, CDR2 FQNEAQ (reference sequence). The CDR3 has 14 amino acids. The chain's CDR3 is CASSLMVGDYGYTF. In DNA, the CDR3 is TGTGCCAGCAGCTTAATGGTGGGGGACTATGGCTACACCTTC.

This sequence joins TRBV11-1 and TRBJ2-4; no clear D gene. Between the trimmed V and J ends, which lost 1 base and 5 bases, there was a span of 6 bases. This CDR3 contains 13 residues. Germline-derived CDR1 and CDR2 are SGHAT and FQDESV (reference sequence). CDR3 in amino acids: CASSLDSQNIQYF. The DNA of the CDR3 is TGTGCCAGCAGCTTAGACAGTCAAAACATTCAGTACTTC.

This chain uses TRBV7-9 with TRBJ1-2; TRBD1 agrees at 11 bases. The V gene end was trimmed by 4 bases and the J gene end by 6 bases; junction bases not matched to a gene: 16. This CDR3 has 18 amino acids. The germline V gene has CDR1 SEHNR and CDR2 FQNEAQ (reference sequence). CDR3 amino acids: CASSSYLSRDRGMDGYTF. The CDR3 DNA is TGTGCCAGCAGCTCCTACCTTTCCCGGGACAGGGGGATGGATGGCTACACCTTC.

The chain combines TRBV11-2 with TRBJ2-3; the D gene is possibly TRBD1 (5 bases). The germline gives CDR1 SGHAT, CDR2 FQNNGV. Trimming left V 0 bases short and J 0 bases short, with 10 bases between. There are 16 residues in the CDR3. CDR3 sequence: CASSLDGASSTDTQYF. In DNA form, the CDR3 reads TGTGCCAGCAGCTTAGATGGGGCCAGTAGCACAGATACGCAGTATTTT.

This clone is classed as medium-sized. CDR3 coding DNA: TGCAGTGTCCGGGGGGTCGGCTACACCTTC. It translates to CSVRGVGYTF. This chain joins TRBV20-1 and TRBJ1-2; possible D gene TRBD1, 5 bases. This CDR3 region has 10 residues. Per the germline V gene, CDR1 is DFQATT and CDR2 is SNEGSKA (reference sequence). V lost 7 bases and J 8 bases, leaving 11 bases between the germline ends.

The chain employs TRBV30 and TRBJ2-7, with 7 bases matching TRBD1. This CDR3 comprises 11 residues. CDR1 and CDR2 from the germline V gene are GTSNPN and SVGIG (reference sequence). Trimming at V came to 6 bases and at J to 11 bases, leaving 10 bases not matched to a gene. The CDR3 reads CACTRGGMEYF. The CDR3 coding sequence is TGTGCCTGTACTAGAGGGGGCATGGAGTACTTC.